These T cell receptor beta chains were read from a single sample in a study of blood T cell repertoires in COVID-19. Libraries were prepared by immunoSEQ multiplex PCR; TCRdb keeps only in-frame clonotypes and omits some of them. The sample includes 320,000 or so clones, about 90% of them seen just once. Sequenced sample: PBMCs or T cells enriched from blood (not recorded which). The receptors come from a man aged 30-40 years who had recovered from COVID-19. CDR3s include the opening cysteine and the closing phenylalanine or tryptophan. Each record gives: D gene, J gene, clone size, V gene, CDR3 DNA, CDR3 protein. D genes are given only for firm matches. Some rows mark clone size as missing; the rest say once, few, many or name a class of expanded clone.

d_call: TRBD1
j_call: TRBJ1-1
clone_size: NA
v_call: TRBV28
cdr3_nt: TGTGCCATTGGGGACAGTCTGGGCATGAACACTGAAGCTTTCTTT
cdr3_aa: CAIGDSLGMNTEAFF

d_call: TRBD1
j_call: TRBJ1-2
clone_size: NA
v_call: TRBV6-5
cdr3_nt: TGTGCCAGCAGCCCGGGGACAGCGGCCTATGGCTACACCTTC
cdr3_aa: CASSPGTAAYGYTF

d_call: NA
j_call: TRBJ2-7
clone_size: NA
v_call: TRBV7-6
cdr3_nt: TGTGCCAGCAGCTTAGGGGGGACTTACGAGCAGTACTTC
cdr3_aa: CASSLGGTYEQYF

d_call: NA
j_call: TRBJ1-2
clone_size: NA
v_call: TRBV28
cdr3_nt: TGTGCCAGCGGACCCTGGGGGGGCATCGGCTATGGCTACACCTTC
cdr3_aa: CASGPWGGIGYGYTF

d_call: TRBD1
j_call: TRBJ1-2
clone_size: NA
v_call: TRBV7-2
cdr3_nt: TGTGCCAGCAGCTTAGGGGGACAGGGGGCAAAAGGCTACACCTTC
cdr3_aa: CASSLGGQGAKGYTF

d_call: NA
j_call: TRBJ1-2
clone_size: NA
v_call: TRBV4-1
cdr3_nt: TGCGCCAGCAGCCAAGCCCAAGACAATGGCTACACCTTC
cdr3_aa: CASSQAQDNGYTF

d_call: TRBD1
j_call: TRBJ1-2
clone_size: once
v_call: TRBV5-1
cdr3_nt: TGCGCCAGCAGCTCCAAGGACAGGCTTTATGGCTACACCTTC
cdr3_aa: CASSSKDRLYGYTF

d_call: NA
j_call: TRBJ1-2
clone_size: NA
v_call: TRBV5-1
cdr3_nt: TGCGCCAGCAGCTTGGGGCAGGAAGGCTATGGCTACACCTTC
cdr3_aa: CASSLGQEGYGYTF

d_call: TRBD1
j_call: TRBJ1-6
clone_size: NA
v_call: TRBV25-1
cdr3_nt: TGTGCCAGCAGCCGGCGGGACAGCCTCTATAATTCACCCCTCCACTTT
cdr3_aa: CASSRRDSLYNSPLHF

d_call: NA
j_call: TRBJ1-6
clone_size: NA
v_call: TRBV5-1
cdr3_nt: TGCGCCAGCAGCTTGACAGAGCCGAATTCACCCCTCCACTTT
cdr3_aa: CASSLTEPNSPLHF

d_call: NA
j_call: TRBJ2-4
clone_size: NA
v_call: TRBV15
cdr3_nt: TGTGCCACCAGCAGAGATAGCAGCGACATTCAGTACTTC
cdr3_aa: CATSRDSSDIQYF

d_call: TRBD1
j_call: TRBJ2-5
clone_size: NA
v_call: TRBV29-1
cdr3_nt: TGCAGCGTTCGACAGGGGAGGGAGACCCAGTACTTC
cdr3_aa: CSVRQGRETQYF

d_call: NA
j_call: TRBJ2-7
clone_size: NA
v_call: TRBV5-1
cdr3_nt: TGCGCCAGCAGCTTGGGCAGGGGCGAGCAGTACTTC
cdr3_aa: CASSLGRGEQYF

d_call: TRBD1
j_call: TRBJ1-2
clone_size: NA
v_call: TRBV2
cdr3_nt: TGTGCCAGCAGCTACGGGACAGCGGGTGGCTACACCTTC
cdr3_aa: CASSYGTAGGYTF

d_call: TRBD2
j_call: TRBJ2-5
clone_size: NA
v_call: TRBV6-2/TRBV6-3
cdr3_nt: TGTGCCAGCAGTTACGTACTAGCGGGAGACCTTCAAGAGACCCAGTACTTC
cdr3_aa: CASSYVLAGDLQETQYF

d_call: TRBD2
j_call: TRBJ2-3
clone_size: NA
v_call: TRBV4-2
cdr3_nt: TGTGCCAGCAGCCAAGAGTGGGCGGGGGGGCGGTTAGATACGCAGTATTTT
cdr3_aa: CASSQEWAGGRLDTQYF

d_call: NA
j_call: TRBJ1-5
clone_size: NA
v_call: TRBV21-1
cdr3_nt: TGTGCCAGCCGAAACCGGGACAGGGGGCACCCCAATCAGCCCCAGCATTTT
cdr3_aa: CASRNRDRGHPNQPQHF

d_call: NA
j_call: TRBJ2-2
clone_size: once
v_call: TRBV27
cdr3_nt: TGTGCCAGCAGTTTATCGGGCCTTAAGACCGGGGAGCTGTTTTTT
cdr3_aa: CASSLSGLKTGELFF

d_call: NA
j_call: TRBJ2-1
clone_size: NA
v_call: TRBV5-1
cdr3_nt: TGCGCCAGCAGCTTGGAATCGTCAGGAAATGAGCAGTTCTTC
cdr3_aa: CASSLESSGNEQFF

d_call: TRBD1
j_call: TRBJ1-3
clone_size: NA
v_call: TRBV11-2
cdr3_nt: TGTGCCAGCAGACCCGACAGGGGCCGAAACACCATATATTTT
cdr3_aa: CASRPDRGRNTIYF

d_call: NA
j_call: TRBJ1-1
clone_size: few
v_call: TRBV19
cdr3_nt: TGTGCCAGTAGAACAATGAGCAGGGGACTGAACACTGAAGCTTTCTTT
cdr3_aa: CASRTMSRGLNTEAFF

d_call: NA
j_call: TRBJ2-1
clone_size: NA
v_call: TRBV4-1
cdr3_nt: TGCGCCAGCAGCCAAGATCAGGAGGGTTTGGGCAATGAGCAGTTCTTC
cdr3_aa: CASSQDQEGLGNEQFF

d_call: NA
j_call: TRBJ2-5
clone_size: NA
v_call: TRBV5-1
cdr3_nt: TGCGCCAGCAGCTTGGAGGGGGGGGCCGGAGAGACCCAGTACTTC
cdr3_aa: CASSLEGGAGETQYF

d_call: NA
j_call: TRBJ2-5
clone_size: NA
v_call: TRBV28
cdr3_nt: TGTGCCAGCAGCCTACAAGAGACCCAGTACTTC
cdr3_aa: CASSLQETQYF

d_call: NA
j_call: TRBJ2-7
clone_size: NA
v_call: TRBV7-9
cdr3_nt: TGTGCCAGCAGCTTGCAGGCCAGCTCCTACGAGCAGTACTTC
cdr3_aa: CASSLQASSYEQYF

d_call: NA
j_call: TRBJ2-6
clone_size: NA
v_call: TRBV13
cdr3_nt: TGTGCCAGCAGCTTAGTAGGAGGGTACGGGGCCAACGTCCTGACTTTC
cdr3_aa: CASSLVGGYGANVLTF

d_call: TRBD1
j_call: TRBJ1-5
clone_size: NA
v_call: TRBV2
cdr3_nt: TGTGCCAGCAGTGGGGACAGCTATCAGCCCCAGCATTTT
cdr3_aa: CASSGDSYQPQHF

d_call: TRBD2
j_call: TRBJ2-2
clone_size: NA
v_call: TRBV28
cdr3_nt: TGTGCCAGCAGGCCGACTAGCGGGAACACCGGGGAGCTGTTTTTT
cdr3_aa: CASRPTSGNTGELFF

d_call: TRBD1
j_call: TRBJ2-3
clone_size: NA
v_call: TRBV5-1
cdr3_nt: TGCGCCAGCAGCCTGCCGAGACAGGGGGCGTCTTCGGCGGATACGCAGTATTTT
cdr3_aa: CASSLPRQGASSADTQYF

d_call: NA
j_call: TRBJ1-5
clone_size: NA
v_call: TRBV28
cdr3_nt: TGTGCCAGCAGTCCTGGGGGGGCCAATAGCAATCAGCCCCAGCATTTT
cdr3_aa: CASSPGGANSNQPQHF

d_call: TRBD2
j_call: TRBJ2-5
clone_size: once
v_call: TRBV18
cdr3_nt: TGTGCCAGCTCACCACGTGCTAGCGGGGCCCTGGGGACCCAGTACTTC
cdr3_aa: CASSPRASGALGTQYF

d_call: TRBD1
j_call: TRBJ1-6
clone_size: once
v_call: TRBV28
cdr3_nt: TGTGCCAGCACCCCGACAGGGCTCTCCTATAATTCACCCCTCCACTTT
cdr3_aa: CASTPTGLSYNSPLHF

d_call: TRBD1
j_call: TRBJ1-6
clone_size: NA
v_call: TRBV30
cdr3_nt: TGTGCCTGGAGTGGGACAGGGGGTTCACCCCTCCACTTT
cdr3_aa: CAWSGTGGSPLHF

d_call: NA
j_call: TRBJ1-5
clone_size: NA
v_call: TRBV21-1
cdr3_nt: TGTGCCAGCAGCCCGGGAGGGGGCGAGGAAGATAGCAATCAGCCCCAGCATTTT
cdr3_aa: CASSPGGGEEDSNQPQHF

d_call: TRBD1
j_call: TRBJ2-5
clone_size: once
v_call: TRBV11-3
cdr3_nt: TGTGCCAGCAGCCGACAGGGGGAAGAGACCCAGTACTTC
cdr3_aa: CASSRQGEETQYF

d_call: NA
j_call: TRBJ2-5
clone_size: once
v_call: TRBV5-4
cdr3_nt: TGTGCCAGCAGCTTGGGGGTGGGAGACCAAGAGACCCAGTACTTC
cdr3_aa: CASSLGVGDQETQYF

d_call: NA
j_call: TRBJ1-2
clone_size: NA
v_call: TRBV18
cdr3_nt: TGTGCCAGCTCACCAGGGCGACAAGACTATGGCTACACCTTC
cdr3_aa: CASSPGRQDYGYTF

d_call: TRBD1
j_call: TRBJ1-4
clone_size: few
v_call: TRBV7-9
cdr3_nt: TGTGCCAGCAGCTTAACTCTCGGAGGGGGCCAGACTAATGAAAAACTGTTTTTT
cdr3_aa: CASSLTLGGGQTNEKLFF

d_call: NA
j_call: TRBJ2-7
clone_size: NA
v_call: TRBV6-5
cdr3_nt: TGTGCCAGCCGTCTGAGTGGGCTTAGCTACGAGCAGTACTTC
cdr3_aa: CASRLSGLSYEQYF

d_call: NA
j_call: TRBJ2-3
clone_size: NA
v_call: TRBV21-1
cdr3_nt: TGTGCCAGCAGACGCCAGGGAGGGACAGATACGCAGTATTTT
cdr3_aa: CASRRQGGTDTQYF

d_call: NA
j_call: TRBJ2-3
clone_size: NA
v_call: TRBV19
cdr3_nt: TGTGCCAGTAGTATAGGCCAGCGTGCAGATACGCAGTATTTT
cdr3_aa: CASSIGQRADTQYF

d_call: NA
j_call: TRBJ1-6
clone_size: NA
v_call: TRBV30
cdr3_nt: TGTGCCTGGAGTCCCCAGGGGCCCTATAATTCACCCCTCCACTTT
cdr3_aa: CAWSPQGPYNSPLHF

d_call: NA
j_call: TRBJ2-7
clone_size: NA
v_call: TRBV11-2
cdr3_nt: TGTGCCAGCAGCTTAGACGGCTCCTACGAGCAGTACTTC
cdr3_aa: CASSLDGSYEQYF

d_call: NA
j_call: TRBJ2-4
clone_size: once
v_call: TRBV20-1
cdr3_nt: TGCAGTGCTAGTGGCAATGGCCCTCAGTACTTC
cdr3_aa: CSASGNGPQYF

d_call: TRBD1
j_call: TRBJ1-6
clone_size: NA
v_call: TRBV18
cdr3_nt: TGTGCCAGCTCACCAGGGACAGGAAGTTCACCCCTCCACTTT
cdr3_aa: CASSPGTGSSPLHF